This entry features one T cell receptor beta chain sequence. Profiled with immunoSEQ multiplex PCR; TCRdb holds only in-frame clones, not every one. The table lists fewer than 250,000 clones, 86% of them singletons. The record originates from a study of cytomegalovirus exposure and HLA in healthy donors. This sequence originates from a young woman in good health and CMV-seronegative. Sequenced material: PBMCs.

CDR3 residues: CASSLSAYDRASGANVLTF. The CDR3 DNA reads TGTGCCAGCAGCTTATCGGCTTATGACAGGGCATCTGGGGCCAACGTCCTGACTTTC. The genes are TRBV13 and TRBJ2-6; 7 bases align to TRBD1. CDR1 is PRHDT, CDR2 FYEKMQ, per germline (reference sequence). The CDR3 consists of 19 residues. Losses at the gene ends were 2 bases for V and 1 base for J; bases not matched to a gene: 11.